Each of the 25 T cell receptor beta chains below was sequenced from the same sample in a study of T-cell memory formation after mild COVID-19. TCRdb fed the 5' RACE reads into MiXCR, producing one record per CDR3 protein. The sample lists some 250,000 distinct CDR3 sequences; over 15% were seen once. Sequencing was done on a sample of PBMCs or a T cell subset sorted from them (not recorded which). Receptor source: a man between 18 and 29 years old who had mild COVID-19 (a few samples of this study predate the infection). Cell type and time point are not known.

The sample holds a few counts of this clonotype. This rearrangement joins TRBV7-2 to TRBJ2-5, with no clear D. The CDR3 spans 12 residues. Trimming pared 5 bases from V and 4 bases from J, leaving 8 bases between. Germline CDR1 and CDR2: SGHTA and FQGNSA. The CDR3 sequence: CASSKIAETQYF. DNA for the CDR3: TGTGCCAGCAGCAAAATCGCAGAGACCCAGTACTTC.

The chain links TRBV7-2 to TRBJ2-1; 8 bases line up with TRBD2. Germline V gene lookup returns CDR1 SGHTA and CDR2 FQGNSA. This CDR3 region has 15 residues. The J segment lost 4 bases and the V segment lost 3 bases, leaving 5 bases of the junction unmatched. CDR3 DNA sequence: TGTGCCAGCAGCTTGGGAGCGGGGGTGTACAATGAGCAGTTCTTC. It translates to CASSLGAGVYNEQFF.

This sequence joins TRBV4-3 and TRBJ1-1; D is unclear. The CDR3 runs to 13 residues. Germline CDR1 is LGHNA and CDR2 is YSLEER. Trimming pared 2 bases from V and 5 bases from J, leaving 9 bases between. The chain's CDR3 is CASSQNAVTEAFF. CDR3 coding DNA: TGCGCCAGCAGCCAAAATGCCGTTACTGAAGCTTTCTTT.

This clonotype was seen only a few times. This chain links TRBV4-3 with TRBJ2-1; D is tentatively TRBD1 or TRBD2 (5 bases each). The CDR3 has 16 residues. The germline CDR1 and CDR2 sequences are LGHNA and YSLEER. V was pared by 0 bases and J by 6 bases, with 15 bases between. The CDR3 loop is CASSQDSILGVNEQFF. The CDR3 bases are TGCGCCAGCAGCCAAGACTCTATTTTGGGGGTCAATGAGCAGTTCTTC.

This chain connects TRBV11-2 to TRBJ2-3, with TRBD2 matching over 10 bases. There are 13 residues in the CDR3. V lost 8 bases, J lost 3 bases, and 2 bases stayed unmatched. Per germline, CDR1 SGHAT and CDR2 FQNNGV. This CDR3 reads CASQGLATDTQYF. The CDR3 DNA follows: TGTGCCAGCCAGGGACTAGCGACAGATACGCAGTATTTT.

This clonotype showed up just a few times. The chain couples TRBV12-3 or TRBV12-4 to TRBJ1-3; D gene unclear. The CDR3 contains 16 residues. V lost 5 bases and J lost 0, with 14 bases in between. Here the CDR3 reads CASSHEMAFSGNTIYF. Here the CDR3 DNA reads TGTGCCAGCAGTCACGAAATGGCATTCTCTGGAAACACCATATATTTT.

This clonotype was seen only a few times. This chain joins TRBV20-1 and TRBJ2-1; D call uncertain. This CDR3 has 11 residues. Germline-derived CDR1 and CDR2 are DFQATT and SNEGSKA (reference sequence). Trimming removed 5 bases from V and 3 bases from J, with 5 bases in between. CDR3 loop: CSASLYNEQFF. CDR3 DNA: TGCAGTGCTTCCCTCTACAATGAGCAGTTCTTC.

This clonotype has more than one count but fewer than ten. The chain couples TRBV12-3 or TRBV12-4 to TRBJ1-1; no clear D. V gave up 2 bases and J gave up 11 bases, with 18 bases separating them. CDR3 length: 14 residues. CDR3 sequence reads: CASSLSGGILGAFF. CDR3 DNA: TGTGCCAGCAGTTTAAGCGGAGGGATCTTAGGGGCTTTCTTT.

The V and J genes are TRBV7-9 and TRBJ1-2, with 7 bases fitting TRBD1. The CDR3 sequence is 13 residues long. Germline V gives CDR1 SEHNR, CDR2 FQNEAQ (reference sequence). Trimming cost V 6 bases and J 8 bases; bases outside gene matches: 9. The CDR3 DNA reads TGTGCCAGCAGATCCTACAGGGGAGAGGGCTACACCTTC. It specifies CASRSYRGEGYTF.

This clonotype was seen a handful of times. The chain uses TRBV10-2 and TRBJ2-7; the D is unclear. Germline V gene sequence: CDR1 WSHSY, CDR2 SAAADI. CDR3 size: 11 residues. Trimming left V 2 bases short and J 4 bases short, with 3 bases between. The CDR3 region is CASSELYEQYF. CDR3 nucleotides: TGCGCCAGCAGTGAGCTGTACGAGCAGTACTTC.

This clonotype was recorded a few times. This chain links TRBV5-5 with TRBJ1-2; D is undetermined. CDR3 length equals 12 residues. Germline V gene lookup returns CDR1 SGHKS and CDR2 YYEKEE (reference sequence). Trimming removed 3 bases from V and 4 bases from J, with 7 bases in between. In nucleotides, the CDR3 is TGTGCCAGCAGCTCGGTTGGCTATGGCTACACCTTC. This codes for CASSSVGYGYTF.

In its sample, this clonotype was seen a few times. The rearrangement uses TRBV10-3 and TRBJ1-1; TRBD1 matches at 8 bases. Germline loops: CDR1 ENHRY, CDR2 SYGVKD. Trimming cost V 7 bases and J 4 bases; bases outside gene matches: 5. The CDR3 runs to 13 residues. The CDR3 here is CAIKRQGSTEAFF. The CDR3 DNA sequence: TGTGCCATCAAGCGACAGGGGAGCACTGAAGCTTTCTTT.

CDR3 residues: CASSQALKALSYGYTF. In DNA, the CDR3 is TGCGCCAGCAGTCAGGCCCTTAAGGCCCTGAGCTATGGCTACACCTTC. The chain couples TRBV23-1 to TRBJ1-2; D not certain. TRBV23-1 is an open reading frame whose function is uncertain. This CDR3 has 16 amino acids. Between the trimmed V and J ends, which lost 3 bases and 4 bases, there was a span of 18 bases.

CDR3 coding DNA: TGTGCCACCAGCAGAGAGGGGACAGGGGCTGAAAAACTGTTTTTT. Its protein product is CATSREGTGAEKLFF. This sequence joins TRBV15 and TRBJ1-4; 10 bases agree with TRBD1. The CDR3 is 15 residues long. V shed 0 bases, J shed 7 bases, and the junction held 2 bases outside the gene matches. CDR1 is LNHNV and CDR2 is YYDKDF in the germline V gene (reference sequence).

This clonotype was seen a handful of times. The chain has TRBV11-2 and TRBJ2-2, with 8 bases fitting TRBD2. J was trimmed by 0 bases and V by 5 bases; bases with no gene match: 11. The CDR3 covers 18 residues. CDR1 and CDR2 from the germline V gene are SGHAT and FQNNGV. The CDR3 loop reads CASSPVRGGASNTGELFF. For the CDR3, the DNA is TGTGCCAGCAGCCCCGTTCGGGGGGGGGCCTCGAACACCGGGGAGCTGTTTTTT.

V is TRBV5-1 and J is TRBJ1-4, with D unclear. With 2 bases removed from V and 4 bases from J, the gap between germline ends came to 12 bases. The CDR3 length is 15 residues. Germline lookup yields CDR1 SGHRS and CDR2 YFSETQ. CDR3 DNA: TGCGCCAGCAGCTTTAATCAGTTACTTAATGAAAAACTGTTTTTT. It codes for CASSFNQLLNEKLFF.

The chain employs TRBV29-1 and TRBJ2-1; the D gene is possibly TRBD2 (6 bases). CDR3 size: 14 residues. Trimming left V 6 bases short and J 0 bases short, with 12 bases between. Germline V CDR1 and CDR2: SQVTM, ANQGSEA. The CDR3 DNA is TGCAGCGTCAACGGGGGAAGCTCCTACAATGAGCAGTTCTTC. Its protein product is CSVNGGSSYNEQFF.

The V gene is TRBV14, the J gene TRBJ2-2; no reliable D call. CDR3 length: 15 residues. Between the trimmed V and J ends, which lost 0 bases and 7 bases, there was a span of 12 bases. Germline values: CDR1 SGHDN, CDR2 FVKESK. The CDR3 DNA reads TGTGCCAGCAGCCAAGAATATGGACGGAGCGGGGAGCTGTTTTTT. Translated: CASSQEYGRSGELFF.

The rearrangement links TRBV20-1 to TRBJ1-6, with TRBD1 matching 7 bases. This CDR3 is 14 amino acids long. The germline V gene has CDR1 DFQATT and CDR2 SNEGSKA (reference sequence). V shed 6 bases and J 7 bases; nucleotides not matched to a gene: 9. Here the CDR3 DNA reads TGCAGTGCCCGGGAGAACAGGGGAAATTCACCCCTCCACTTT. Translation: CSARENRGNSPLHF.

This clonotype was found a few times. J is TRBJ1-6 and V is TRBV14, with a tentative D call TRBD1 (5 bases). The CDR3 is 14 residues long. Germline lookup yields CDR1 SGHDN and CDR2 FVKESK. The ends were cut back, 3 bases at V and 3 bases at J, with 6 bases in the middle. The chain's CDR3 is CASSQGLYNSPLHF. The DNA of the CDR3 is TGTGCCAGCAGCCAGGGACTCTATAATTCACCCCTCCACTTT.

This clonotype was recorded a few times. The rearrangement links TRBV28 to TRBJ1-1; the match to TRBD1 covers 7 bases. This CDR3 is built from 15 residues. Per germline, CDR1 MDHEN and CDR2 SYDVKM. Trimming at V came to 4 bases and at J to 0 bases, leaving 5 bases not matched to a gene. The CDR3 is CASSSWGQMNTEAFF. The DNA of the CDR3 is TGTGCCAGCAGTTCATGGGGACAGATGAACACTGAAGCTTTCTTT.

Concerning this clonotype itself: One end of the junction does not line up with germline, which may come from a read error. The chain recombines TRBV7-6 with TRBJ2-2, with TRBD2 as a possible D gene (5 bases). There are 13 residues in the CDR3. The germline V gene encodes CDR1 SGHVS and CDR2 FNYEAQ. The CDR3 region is CASSLGNTGELIF. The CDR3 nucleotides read TGTGCCAGCAGCTTAGGGAACACCGGGGAGCTGATTTTT.

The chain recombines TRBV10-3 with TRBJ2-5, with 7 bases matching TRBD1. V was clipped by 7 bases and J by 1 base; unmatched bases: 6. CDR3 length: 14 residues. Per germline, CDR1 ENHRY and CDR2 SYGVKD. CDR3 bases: TGTGCCATCAATAGACAGGGTCCCCAAGAGACCCAGTACTTC. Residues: CAINRQGPQETQYF.

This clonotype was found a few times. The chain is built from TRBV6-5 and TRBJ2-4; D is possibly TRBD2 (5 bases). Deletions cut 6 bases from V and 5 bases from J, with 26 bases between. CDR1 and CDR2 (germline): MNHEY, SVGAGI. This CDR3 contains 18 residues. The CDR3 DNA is TGTGCCAGCAGACCGCGGACTGGACCGGTTTTAGAAGAAAACATTCAGTACTTC. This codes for CASRPRTGPVLEENIQYF.

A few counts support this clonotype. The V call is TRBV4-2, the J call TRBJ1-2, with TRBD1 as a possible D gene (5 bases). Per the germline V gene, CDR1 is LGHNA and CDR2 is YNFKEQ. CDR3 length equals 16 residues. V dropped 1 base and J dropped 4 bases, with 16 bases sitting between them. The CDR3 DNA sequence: TGTGCCAGCAGCCAAGGGGGAACAGGTCTCGGCTATGGCTACACCTTC. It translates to CASSQGGTGLGYGYTF.